The text below deals with one T cell receptor (beta chain). Antigen unknown. V lost 4 bases to trimming and J lost 4 bases; unmatched junction nucleotides: 5. The CDR3 runs to 15 residues. Germline CDR1 and CDR2: MRHNA and SNTAGT. These data are taken from a study of cytomegalovirus exposure and HLA in healthy donors. Background on the study: Around 77% of around 390 genotyped donors fell in the Caucasian-associated ancestry cluster. Study-level findings and limits: It emerged from a later analysis that several of the most significant clusters appeared to be linked to common viral pathogens. Sequencing likely generated an artifact that appeared as a cluster of highly shared sequence variants. The records held CMV serostatus as the only immune exposure information.

The PCR ran on 60 Vbeta and 13 Jbeta primers. Measured with immunoSEQ multiplex PCR; TCRdb has only the in-frame clones, and not every one. The sample lists more than 140,000 clones; about 79% were seen once. The sequenced sample was PBMCs. The chain carries TRBV6-4 and TRBJ2-3; TRBD1 matches at 10 bases. The TCR sequence derives from a male donor in good health and CMV-seronegative. DNA of the CDR3: TGTGCCAGCAGTGCCACAGGGACAGGGGCAGATACGCAGTATTTT. The encoded protein is CASSATGTGADTQYF.